The next 22 T cell receptor beta chains were all read from a single sample in a study of blood T cell repertoires in COVID-19. Using immunoSEQ multiplex PCR, the repertoire was profiled, and TCRdb retains in-frame clones only, with some absent. The sample includes around 150,000 clones, 60% to 80% seen only once; the top ten take 2.5% to 3%. The sample consisted of peripheral blood. The receptors come from a man aged 65 to 79 with acute or convalescent COVID-19.

J is TRBJ2-1 and V is TRBV29-1, with 9 bases identical to TRBD2. V lost 6 bases to trimming and J lost 1 base; unmatched junction nucleotides: 13. The germline V gene has CDR1 SQVTM and CDR2 ANQGSEA. The CDR3 consists of 17 residues. CDR3 sequence reads: CSVLKIMTSGSYNEQFF. The CDR3 DNA reads TGCAGCGTCTTGAAGATAATGACTAGCGGTTCCTACAATGAGCAGTTCTTC.

V usage is TRBV7-8 and J usage is TRBJ2-3, with 10 bases identical to TRBD2. The ends lost 5 bases at V and 0 bases at J; junction bases unmatched: 5. The CDR3 extends over 16 amino acids. CDR1 is SGHVS and CDR2 is FQNEAQ in the germline V gene. CDR3 coding DNA: TGTGCCAGCAGCCCAACTAGCGGGGCCAGCACAGATACGCAGTATTTT. It specifies CASSPTSGASTDTQYF. Together with reference TRBV7-8 and TRBJ2-3, the CDR3 gives the full variable domain: GAGVSQSPRYKVAKRGQDVALRCDPISGHVSLFWYQQALGQGPEFLTYFQNEAQLDKSGLPSDRFFAERPEGSVSTLKIQRTQQEDSAVYLCASSPTSGASTDTQYFGPGTRLTVL.

The CDR3 loop reads CASSEGGSFYGYTF. CDR3 nucleotide sequence: TGTGCCAGCAGTGAAGGCGGCAGCTTCTATGGCTACACCTTC. J is TRBJ1-2 and V is TRBV6-1; D not resolved. The germline V gene encodes CDR1 MNHNS and CDR2 SASEGT. CDR3 length: 14 amino acids. The V end lost 1 base, the J end lost 4 bases, and 10 bases lay between the germline ends.

The rearrangement joins TRBV2 to TRBJ2-3; a weak D match, TRBD2 (6 bases). Germline CDR1 SNHLY, CDR2 FYNNEI. CDR3 length: 15 amino acids. The V end lost 0 bases, the J end lost 0 bases, and 7 bases lay between the germline ends. This chain's CDR3 is CASSEARGSTDTQYF. The CDR3 coding sequence is TGTGCCAGCAGTGAAGCGCGGGGCAGCACAGATACGCAGTATTTT. Based on the CDR3 plus reference TRBV2 and TRBJ2-3, the full variable domain is EPEVTQTPSHQVTQMGQEVILRCVPISNHLYFYWYRQILGQKVEFLVSFYNNEISEKSEIFDDQFSVERPDGSNFTLKIRSTKLEDSAMYFCASSEARGSTDTQYFGPGTRLTVL.

This chain links TRBV6-5 with TRBJ2-2; 7 bases agree with TRBD2. The length of the CDR3 is 13 residues. CDR1 and CDR2 (germline): MNHEY, SVGAGI. Trimming removed 8 bases from V and 5 bases from J; junction bases left unmatched: 5. In nucleotides, the CDR3 is TGTGCCAGCCGACTAGCTTTTACCGGGGAGCTGTTTTTT. This encodes CASRLAFTGELFF.

The chain employs TRBV24-1 and TRBJ1-5; 9 bases agree with TRBD1. CDR3 length: 16 residues. The trim removed 6 bases at V and 5 bases at J, leaving 10 bases unmatched. The germline gives CDR1 KGHDR, CDR2 SFDVKD. CDR3 in amino acids: CATSNSGDRAYQPQHF. CDR3 coding DNA: TGTGCCACCAGTAACTCTGGGGACAGGGCCTATCAGCCCCAGCATTTT.

This rearrangement joins TRBV19 to TRBJ1-1; TRBD1 agrees at 9 bases. Germline V gene sequence: CDR1 LNHDA, CDR2 SQIVND (reference sequence). V lost 5 bases, J lost 4 bases, and 5 bases stayed unmatched. There are 14 residues in the CDR3. The CDR3 DNA is TGTGCCAGTAGTTCGACAGGGGGGGGCACTGAAGCTTTCTTT. This translates into CASSSTGGGTEAFF.

The V call is TRBV12-3 or TRBV12-4, the J call TRBJ1-4; D perhaps matches TRBD1 (6 bases). CDR3 length: 13 amino acids. Trimming left V 1 base short and J 8 bases short, with 8 bases between. DNA for the CDR3: TGTGCCAGCAGTTTAGATACAGGGGAAAAACTGTTTTTT. This encodes CASSLDTGEKLFF.

V is TRBV9 and J is TRBJ1-1; the D gene is possibly TRBD1 (6 bases). With 3 bases removed from V and 0 bases from J, the gap between germline ends came to 21 bases. Germline V lookup: CDR1 SGDLS, CDR2 YYNGEE. The CDR3 runs to 18 residues. CDR3 amino acids: CASSAPSGEGGMNTEAFF. The CDR3 region has the DNA TGTGCCAGCAGCGCCCCATCGGGGGAGGGGGGAATGAACACTGAAGCTTTCTTT.

This clone was seen more than once but under ten times. The chain uses TRBV7-2 and TRBJ1-6; TRBD1 matches 12 bases. Trimming took 2 bases from V and 8 from J; bases not matched to a gene: 4. From germline, CDR1 is SGHTA and CDR2 FQGNSA. The CDR3 has 16 residues. The CDR3 protein is CASSLRDRGLDSPLHF. The CDR3 nucleotides are TGTGCCAGCAGCTTACGGGACAGGGGGCTGGATTCACCCCTCCACTTT.

This chain links TRBV28 with TRBJ1-5; the D is unclear. The germline V and J ends were trimmed by 5 bases and 2 bases, with 13 bases remaining between them. The CDR3 consists of 15 residues. Germline assignment: CDR1 MDHEN and CDR2 SYDVKM. This CDR3 is CASSPQLRGNQPQHF. In DNA, the CDR3 is TGTGCCAGCAGTCCCCAGCTGAGGGGCAATCAGCCCCAGCATTTT.

The CDR3, as DNA: TGTGCCAGCCGGACGGGAGTTAGCAATCAGCCCCAGCATTTT. It codes for CASRTGVSNQPQHF. This rearrangement joins TRBV28 to TRBJ1-5; D is uncertain. This CDR3 spans 14 amino acids. Germline lookup yields CDR1 MDHEN and CDR2 SYDVKM. The V end was cut by 8 bases, the J end by 0 bases, with 11 bases between.

This chain connects TRBV5-5 to TRBJ1-2; TRBD1 agrees at 8 bases. This CDR3 region has 15 residues. CDR1 and CDR2 from the germline V gene are SGHKS and YYEKEE (reference sequence). Losses at the gene ends were 0 bases for V and 3 bases for J; bases not matched to a gene: 4. CDR3 region: CASSLGGQGDYGYTF. CDR3 nucleotides: TGTGCCAGCAGCTTGGGTGGACAGGGAGACTATGGCTACACCTTC.

Concerning this clone itself: Other DNA sequences in this specimen translate into the identical CDR3. This sequence joins TRBV6-5 and TRBJ2-7, with TRBD2 matching over 8 bases. CDR1 MNHEY and CDR2 SVGAGI come from the germline V gene. J was trimmed by 2 bases and V by 8 bases; bases with no gene match: 2. The CDR3 has 12 residues. As DNA, the CDR3 is TGTGCCAGCCGGGGGGGAACCTACGAGCAGTACTTC. Encoded protein: CASRGGTYEQYF.

The genes are TRBV10-3 and TRBJ1-4; 9 bases fit TRBD1. Trimming removed 3 bases from V and 7 bases from J; junction bases left unmatched: 6. This CDR3 contains 15 residues. CDR1 is ENHRY and CDR2 is SYGVKD in the germline V gene. The chain's CDR3 is CAISDPGTGSEKLFF. For the CDR3, the DNA is TGTGCCATCAGTGACCCCGGGACAGGGAGTGAAAAACTGTTTTTT.

V is TRBV5-1 and J is TRBJ1-4; no clear D. Trimming removed 2 bases from V and 0 bases from J, with 5 bases in between. The CDR3 sequence is 14 residues long. CDR1 SGHRS and CDR2 YFSETQ come from the germline V gene. The chain's CDR3 is CASSLLATNEKLFF. In DNA form, the CDR3 reads TGCGCCAGCAGCTTACTTGCAACTAATGAAAAACTGTTTTTT.

This clone was counted a single time. The chain joins TRBV27 to TRBJ2-3; tentatively, D is TRBD2 (5 bases). V was cut by 2 bases and J by 6 bases, with 12 bases left in between. The germline V gene encodes CDR1 MNHEY and CDR2 SMNVEV (reference sequence). This CDR3 region has 14 residues. The CDR3 reads CASSLGSGGDTQYF. The DNA of the CDR3 is TGTGCCAGCAGTTTAGGGTCAGGCGGGGATACGCAGTATTTT.

The chain couples TRBV3-1 (or the pseudogene TRBV3-2) to TRBJ2-3; TRBD2 matches 10 bases. Germline V CDR1 and CDR2: LGHDT, YNNKEL (reference sequence). V lost 4 bases to trimming and J lost 2 bases; unmatched junction nucleotides: 6. The CDR3 consists of 16 residues. The CDR3 reads CASSPGTSEVTDTQYF. CDR3 sequence (DNA): TGTGCCAGCAGCCCGGGGACTAGCGAGGTCACAGATACGCAGTATTTT.

In DNA form, the CDR3 reads TGTGCCAGCAGGGGGGACACTTTGAACACTGAAGCTTTCTTT. This gives the protein CASRGDTLNTEAFF. The gene calls are TRBV2 and TRBJ1-1; D perhaps matches TRBD1 (6 bases). This CDR3 is 14 amino acids long. Germline lookup yields CDR1 SNHLY and CDR2 FYNNEI. Trimming cost V 6 bases and J 0 bases, with 11 bases left between them.

This rearrangement joins TRBV18 to TRBJ1-5; the D is unclear. The CDR3 has 15 residues. V was trimmed by 5 bases and J by 0 bases, leaving 11 bases between them. Germline V gene lookup returns CDR1 KGHSH and CDR2 LQKENI. The CDR3 DNA reads TGTGCCAGCTCAAGCGGAGGATTTAGCAATCAGCCCCAGCATTTT. It codes for CASSSGGFSNQPQHF.

The V and J genes are TRBV6-5 and TRBJ1-1; a possible D gene is TRBD1 (6 bases). V shed 7 bases and J shed 4 bases, with 19 bases lying between them. Per germline, CDR1 MNHEY and CDR2 SVGAGI. The CDR3 is made up of 15 amino acids. CDR3 sequence reads: CASKSSPPQGTEAFF. In DNA, the CDR3 is TGTGCCAGCAAATCATCACCCCCACAGGGCACTGAAGCTTTCTTT.

The V and J genes are TRBV9 and TRBJ2-3, with 7 bases identical to TRBD1. V shed 4 bases and J 4 bases; nucleotides not matched to a gene: 9. CDR1 is SGDLS and CDR2 is YYNGEE in the germline V gene. This CDR3 comprises 15 residues. The CDR3 DNA sequence: TGTGCCAGCAGCCCACAGGGCCAGGGGGCAGATACGCAGTATTTT. Its translation: CASSPQGQGADTQYF.